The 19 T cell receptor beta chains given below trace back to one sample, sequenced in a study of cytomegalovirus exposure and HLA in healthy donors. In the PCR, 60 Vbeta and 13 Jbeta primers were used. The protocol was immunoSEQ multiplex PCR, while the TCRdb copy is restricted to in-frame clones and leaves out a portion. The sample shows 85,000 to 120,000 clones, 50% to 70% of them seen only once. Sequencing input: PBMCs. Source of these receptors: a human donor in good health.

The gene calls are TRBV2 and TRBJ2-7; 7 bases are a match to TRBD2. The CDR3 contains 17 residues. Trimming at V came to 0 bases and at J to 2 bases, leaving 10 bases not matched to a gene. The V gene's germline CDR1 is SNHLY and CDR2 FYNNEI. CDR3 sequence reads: CASSEAPLSGSAYEQYF. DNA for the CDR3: TGTGCCAGCAGTGAAGCGCCGCTTAGCGGGTCGGCCTACGAGCAGTACTTC.

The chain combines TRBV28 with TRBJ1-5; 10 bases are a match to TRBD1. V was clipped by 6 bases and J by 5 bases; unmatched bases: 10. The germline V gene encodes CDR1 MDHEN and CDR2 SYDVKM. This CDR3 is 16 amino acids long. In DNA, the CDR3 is TGTGCCAGCAGCTTCTCGTCCGGGACAGGGGATCAGCCCCAGCATTTT. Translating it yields CASSFSSGTGDQPQHF. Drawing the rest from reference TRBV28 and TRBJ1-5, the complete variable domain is DVKVTQSSRYLVKRTGEKVFLECVQDMDHENMFWYRQDPGLGLRLIYFSYDVKMKEKGDIPEGYSVSREKKERFSLILESASTNQTSMYLCASSFSSGTGDQPQHFGDGTRLSIL.

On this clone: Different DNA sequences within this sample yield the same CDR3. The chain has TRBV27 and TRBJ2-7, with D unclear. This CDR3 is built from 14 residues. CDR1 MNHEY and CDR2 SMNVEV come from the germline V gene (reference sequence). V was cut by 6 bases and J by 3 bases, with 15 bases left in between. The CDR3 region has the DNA TGTGCCAGCAGCCCGAGACCTACGGGCTACGAGCAGTACTTC. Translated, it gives CASSPRPTGYEQYF.

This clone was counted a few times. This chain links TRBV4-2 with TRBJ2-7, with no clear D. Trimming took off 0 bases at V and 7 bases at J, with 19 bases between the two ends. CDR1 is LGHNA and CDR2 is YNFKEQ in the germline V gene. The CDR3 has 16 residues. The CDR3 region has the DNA TGTGCCAGCAGCCAAGATTTAGACTTTAAGATGGGTGAGCAGTACTTC. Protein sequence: CASSQDLDFKMGEQYF.

The CDR3 DNA is TGTGCCAGCAGAAAAACCGGGACTAGCGGATTCCAAGAGACCCAGTACTTC. Its translation: CASRKTGTSGFQETQYF. This sequence joins TRBV7-3 and TRBJ2-5, with 11 positions matching TRBD2. The junction had 10 bases not matched to a gene; V was cut back by 6 bases and J by 1 base. The CDR3 contains 17 residues. CDR1 SGHTA and CDR2 FQGTGA come from the germline V gene.

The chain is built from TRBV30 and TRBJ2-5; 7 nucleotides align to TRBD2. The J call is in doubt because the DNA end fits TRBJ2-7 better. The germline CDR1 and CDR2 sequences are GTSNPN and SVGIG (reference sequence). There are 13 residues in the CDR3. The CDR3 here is CAWDSGVGHEQYF. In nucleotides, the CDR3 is TGTGCCTGGGACAGCGGGGTGGGGCACGAGCAGTACTTC.

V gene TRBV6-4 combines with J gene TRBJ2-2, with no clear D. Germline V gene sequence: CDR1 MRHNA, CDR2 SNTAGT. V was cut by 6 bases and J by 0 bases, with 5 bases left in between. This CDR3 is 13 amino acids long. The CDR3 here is CASSHSNTGELFF. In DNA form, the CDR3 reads TGTGCCAGCAGCCACTCGAACACCGGGGAGCTGTTTTTT.

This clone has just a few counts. The CDR3 spells CATQGGTQLWGYEQYF. In DNA form, the CDR3 reads TGTGCCACCCAGGGGGGTACTCAACTATGGGGCTACGAGCAGTACTTC. V gene TRBV28 combines with J gene TRBJ2-7, with a tentative D call TRBD1 (7 bases). This CDR3 contains 16 residues. Germline V gene sequence: CDR1 MDHEN, CDR2 SYDVKM. Trimming shortened V by 10 bases and J by 3 bases, and 25 bases separated the two germline ends.

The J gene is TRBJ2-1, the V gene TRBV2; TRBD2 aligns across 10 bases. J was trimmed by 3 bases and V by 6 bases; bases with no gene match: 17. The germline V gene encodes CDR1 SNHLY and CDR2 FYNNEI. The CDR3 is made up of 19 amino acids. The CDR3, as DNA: TGTGCCAGCAGCCACGGTCTAGCGGGAGTCCTCGGGGTCTACAATGAGCAGTTCTTC. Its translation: CASSHGLAGVLGVYNEQFF.

The CDR3 DNA reads TGTGCCAGCACCCTCGGACTAGGGGCTTCCTACGAGCAGTACTTC. This codes for CASTLGLGASYEQYF. V usage is TRBV5-6 and J usage is TRBJ2-7; 7 bases match TRBD2. Germline V gene sequence: CDR1 SGHDT, CDR2 YYEEEE. This CDR3 contains 15 residues. V was clipped by 6 bases and J by 1 base; unmatched bases: 10. Combining the CDR3 with reference TRBV5-6 and TRBJ2-7 gives the whole variable domain DAGVTQSPTHLIKTRGQQVTLRCSPKSGHDTVSWYQQALGQGPQFIFQYYEEEERQRGNFPDRFSGHQFPNYSSELNVNALLLGDSALYLCASTLGLGASYEQYFGPGTRLTVT.

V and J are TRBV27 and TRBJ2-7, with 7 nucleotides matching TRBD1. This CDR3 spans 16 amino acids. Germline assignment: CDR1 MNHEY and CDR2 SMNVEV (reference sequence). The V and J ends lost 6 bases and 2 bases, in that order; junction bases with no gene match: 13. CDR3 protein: CASSLTFKTGAYEQYF. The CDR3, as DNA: TGTGCCAGCAGCCTGACCTTTAAAACAGGGGCCTACGAGCAGTACTTC.

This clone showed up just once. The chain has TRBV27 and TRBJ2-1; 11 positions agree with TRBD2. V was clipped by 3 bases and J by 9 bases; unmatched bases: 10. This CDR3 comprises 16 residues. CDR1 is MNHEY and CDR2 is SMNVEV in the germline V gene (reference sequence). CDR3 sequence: CASSLPSGRLRGEQFF. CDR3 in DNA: TGTGCCAGCAGTTTGCCTAGCGGGAGGCTTCGGGGTGAGCAGTTCTTC.

The CDR3 loop reads CASSHPGTSGTYEQYF. CDR3 in DNA: TGTGCCAGCAGTCACCCCGGGACTAGCGGGACCTACGAGCAGTACTTC. The chain recombines TRBV6-6 with TRBJ2-7; 13 bases are a match to TRBD2. The germline V gene has CDR1 MNHNY and CDR2 SVGAGI (reference sequence). Losses at the gene ends were 5 bases for V and 2 bases for J; bases not matched to a gene: 6. The CDR3 runs to 16 residues.

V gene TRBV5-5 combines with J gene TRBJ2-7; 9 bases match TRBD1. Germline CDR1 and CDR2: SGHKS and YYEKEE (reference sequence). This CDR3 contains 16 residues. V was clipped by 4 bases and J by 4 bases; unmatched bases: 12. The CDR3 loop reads CASSATHRGLRYEQYF. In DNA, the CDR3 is TGTGCCAGCAGCGCCACACACAGGGGGCTTCGGTACGAGCAGTACTTC.

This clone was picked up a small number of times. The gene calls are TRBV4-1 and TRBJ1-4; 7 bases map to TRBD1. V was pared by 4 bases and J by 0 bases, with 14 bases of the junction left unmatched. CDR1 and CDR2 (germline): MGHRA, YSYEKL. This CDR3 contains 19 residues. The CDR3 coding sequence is TGCGCCAGCAGCCGAGCCCTACAGGGGAGAGATGCAACTAATGAAAAACTGTTTTTT. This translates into CASSRALQGRDATNEKLFF.

The CDR3 is CAWSTTSGVTGELFF. In DNA, the CDR3 is TGTGCCTGGAGTACGACTAGCGGGGTCACCGGGGAGCTGTTTTTT. The rearrangement links TRBV30 to TRBJ2-2; 11 bases align to TRBD2. Germline V gives CDR1 GTSNPN, CDR2 SVGIG (reference sequence). V shed 2 bases and J 4 bases; nucleotides not matched to a gene: 3. The CDR3 is made up of 15 amino acids.

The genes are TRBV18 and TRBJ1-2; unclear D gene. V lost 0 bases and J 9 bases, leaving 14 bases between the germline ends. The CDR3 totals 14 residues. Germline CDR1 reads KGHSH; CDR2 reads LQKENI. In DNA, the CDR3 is TGTGCCAGCTCACCACCATTCCCCCGGTTGAGCTACACCTTC. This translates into CASSPPFPRLSYTF. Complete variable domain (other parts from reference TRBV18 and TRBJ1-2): NAGVMQNPRHLVRRRGQEARLRCSPMKGHSHVYWYRQLPEEGLKFMVYLQKENIIDESGMPKERFSAEFPKEGPSILRIQQVVRGDSAAYFCASSPPFPRLSYTFGSGTRLTVV.

As DNA, the CDR3 is TGTGCCAGCAGCTTAACCCGGACTAGCACAGATACGCAGTATTTT. Protein product: CASSLTRTSTDTQYF. The chain joins TRBV7-8 to TRBJ2-3, with D possibly TRBD2 on 5 matching bases. This CDR3 has 15 amino acids. The germline gives CDR1 SGHVS, CDR2 FQNEAQ. V shed 2 bases and J shed 0 bases, with 9 bases lying between them.

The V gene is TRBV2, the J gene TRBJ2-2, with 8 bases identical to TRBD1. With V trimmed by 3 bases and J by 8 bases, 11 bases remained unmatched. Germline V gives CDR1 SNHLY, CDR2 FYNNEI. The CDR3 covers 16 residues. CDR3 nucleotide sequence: TGTGCCAGCAGTGAGACAGGGGATGAAGTAGGAGGGGAGCTGTTTTTT. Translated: CASSETGDEVGGELFF.